In its sample, the clone carrying this T cell receptor (beta chain) was seen a few times. No antigen is known for it. The investigators amplified TCR beta CDR3 regions from RNA transcripts. A first-round RT-PCR of the TCR CDR3 used the HTBI primer set. MiXCR, run by TCRdb on the multiplex PCR reads, gives a single entry per CDR3 protein. The top ten hold less than 9% of the sample, which has 650,000 to 800,000 distinct CDR3 sequences, 45% seen once. Germline trimming cut 1 base from V and 0 bases from J; bases unmatched to any gene: 7. CDR3 size: 17 residues. Germline assignment: CDR1 SGHTA and CDR2 FQGNSA. The data were taken from a study of T cells in Graves' hyperthyroidism and ophthalmopathy. Patients having uncontrolled infection, another autoimmune disease, pregnancy or lactation were not included. Clinical symptoms, serum thyroxine and TRAb, thyroid ultrasound and orbital computed tomography were used for the diagnoses.

Overall study findings and caveats: Ophthalmopathy could be told apart from stable hyperthyroidism with a 13 V-J model. Blood also contained most expanded thyroid clonotypes above 0.001.

The chain couples TRBV7-2 to TRBJ1-1; TRBD1 agrees at 8 bases. The clonotype comes from an adult man with Graves' disease, either hyperthyroidism or ophthalmopathy (not recorded which). Sequencing was performed on peripheral blood or thyroid tissue (not recorded which). CDR3 nucleotide sequence: TGTGCCAGCAGCTTAGTTGGACAGGGAATAGTGAACACTGAAGCTTTCTTT. Translating gives CASSLVGQGIVNTEAFF.